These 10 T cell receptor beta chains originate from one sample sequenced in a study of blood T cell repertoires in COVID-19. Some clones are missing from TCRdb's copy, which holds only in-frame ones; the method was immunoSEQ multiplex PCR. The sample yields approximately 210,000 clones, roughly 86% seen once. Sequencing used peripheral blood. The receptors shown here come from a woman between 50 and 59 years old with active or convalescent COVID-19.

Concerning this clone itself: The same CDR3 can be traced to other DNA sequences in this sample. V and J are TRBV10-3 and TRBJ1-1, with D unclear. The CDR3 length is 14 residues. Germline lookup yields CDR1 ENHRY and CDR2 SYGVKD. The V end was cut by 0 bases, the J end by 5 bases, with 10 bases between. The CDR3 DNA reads TGTGCCATCAGTGAGTCGGGTGGGAGGACTGAAGCTTTCTTT. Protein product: CAISESGGRTEAFF.

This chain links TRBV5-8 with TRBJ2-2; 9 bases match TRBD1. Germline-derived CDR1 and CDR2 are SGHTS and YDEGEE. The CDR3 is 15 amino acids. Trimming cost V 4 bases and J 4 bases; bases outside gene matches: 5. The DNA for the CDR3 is TGTGCCAGCAGCGATACAGGGGGCGGCACCGGGGAGCTGTTTTTT. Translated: CASSDTGGGTGELFF.

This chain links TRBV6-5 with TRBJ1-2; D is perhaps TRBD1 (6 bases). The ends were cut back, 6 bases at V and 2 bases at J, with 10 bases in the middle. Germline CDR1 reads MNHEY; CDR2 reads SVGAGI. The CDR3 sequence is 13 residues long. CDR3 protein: CASSQGPNYGYTF. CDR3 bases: TGTGCCAGCAGCCAGGGGCCCAACTATGGCTACACCTTC.

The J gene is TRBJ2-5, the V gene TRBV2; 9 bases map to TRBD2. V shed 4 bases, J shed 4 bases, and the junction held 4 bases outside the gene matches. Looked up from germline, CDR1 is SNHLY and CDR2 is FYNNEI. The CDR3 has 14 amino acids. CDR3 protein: CASSAGLARETQYF. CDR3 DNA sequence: TGTGCCAGCAGTGCGGGACTAGCTCGAGAGACCCAGTACTTC. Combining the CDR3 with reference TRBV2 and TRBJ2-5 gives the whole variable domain EPEVTQTPSHQVTQMGQEVILRCVPISNHLYFYWYRQILGQKVEFLVSFYNNEISEKSEIFDDQFSVERPDGSNFTLKIRSTKLEDSAMYFCASSAGLARETQYFGPGTRLLVL.

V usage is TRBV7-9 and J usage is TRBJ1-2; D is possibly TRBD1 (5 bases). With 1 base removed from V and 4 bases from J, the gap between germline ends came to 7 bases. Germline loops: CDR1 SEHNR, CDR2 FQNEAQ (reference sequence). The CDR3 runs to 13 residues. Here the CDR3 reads CASSLETAYGYTF. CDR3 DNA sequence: TGTGCCAGCAGCTTAGAGACAGCCTATGGCTACACCTTC. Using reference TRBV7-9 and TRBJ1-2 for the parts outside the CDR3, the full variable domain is DTGVSQNPRHKITKRGQNVTFRCDPISEHNRLYWYRQTLGQGPEFLTYFQNEAQLEKSRLLSDRFSAERPKGSFSTLEIQRTEQGDSAMYLCASSLETAYGYTFGSGTRLTVV.

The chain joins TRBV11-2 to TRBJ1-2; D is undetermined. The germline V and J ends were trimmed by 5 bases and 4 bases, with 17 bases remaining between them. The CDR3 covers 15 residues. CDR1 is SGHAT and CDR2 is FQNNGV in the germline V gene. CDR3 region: CASSGPRSLRYGYTF. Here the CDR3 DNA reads TGTGCCAGCAGCGGTCCTAGATCGTTGCGCTATGGCTACACCTTC.

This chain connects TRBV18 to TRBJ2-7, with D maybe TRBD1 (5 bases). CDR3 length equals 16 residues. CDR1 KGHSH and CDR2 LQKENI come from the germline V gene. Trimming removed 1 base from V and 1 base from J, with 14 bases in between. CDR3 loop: CASSPLGQRQSYEQYF. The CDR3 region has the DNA TGTGCCAGCTCACCACTGGGGCAGAGGCAGTCCTACGAGCAGTACTTC.

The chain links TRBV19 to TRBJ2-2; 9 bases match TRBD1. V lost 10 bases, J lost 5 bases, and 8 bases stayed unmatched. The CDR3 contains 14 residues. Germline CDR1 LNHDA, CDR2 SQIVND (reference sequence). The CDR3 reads CATGDRVGTGELFF. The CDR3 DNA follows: TGTGCCACCGGGGACAGGGTAGGGACCGGGGAGCTGTTTTTT.

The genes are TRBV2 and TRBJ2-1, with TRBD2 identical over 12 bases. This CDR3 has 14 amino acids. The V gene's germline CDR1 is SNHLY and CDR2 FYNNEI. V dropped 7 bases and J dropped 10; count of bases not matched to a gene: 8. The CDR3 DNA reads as TGTGCCAGCACCATGGGACTAGCGGGCCGGGAGCAGTTCTTC. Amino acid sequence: CASTMGLAGREQFF.

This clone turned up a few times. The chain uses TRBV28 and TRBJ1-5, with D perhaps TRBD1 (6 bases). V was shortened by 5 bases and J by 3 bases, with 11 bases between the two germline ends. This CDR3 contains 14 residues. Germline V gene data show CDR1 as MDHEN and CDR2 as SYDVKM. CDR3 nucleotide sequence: TGTGCCAGCAGTCTTGACAGGATCAATCAGCCCCAGCATTTT. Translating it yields CASSLDRINQPQHF.